This is a list of T cell receptor beta chains from one sample in a study of identical twins. TCRdb used MiXCR to reprocess the 5' RACE reads, holding one entry per CDR3 protein. The sample consists of around 250,000 distinct CDR3 sequences, 9.5% to 15% of them appearing once. The same data also went into a second study, on yellow fever vaccine responses in identical twins.

Sequences were obtained from memory (CD45RO+) T cells sorted from blood. These receptors were collected from a woman aged 18-29 years in good health. Each CDR3 is given with its conserved first and last residue. The size of a clone is reported for some rows only, either as once, few or many, or as a class for expanded clones.

TRBV2	TRBJ2-7	many	CASSEDRGPYEQYF
TRBV2	TRBJ1-5	NA	CASSLSAGTFHQPQHF
TRBV10-3	TRBJ2-7	NA	CAISESGQSYEQYF
TRBV20-1	TRBJ2-7	NA	CSARRPGTSGSEQYF
TRBV9	TRBJ2-5	NA	CASSVTGSNIQETQYF
TRBV20-1	TRBJ2-3	NA	CSARDIRGSTDTQYF
TRBV6-1	TRBJ2-6	NA	CASRRRDSYSGANVLTF
TRBV4-1	TRBJ2-2	NA	CASSRKGGQTNTGELFF
TRBV7-6	TRBJ2-5	NA	CASSFTAGSGETQYF
TRBV5-6	TRBJ2-3	few	CASSLPSGPSTDTQYF
TRBV5-1	TRBJ2-3	NA	CASRSSGISTDTQYF
TRBV9	TRBJ2-7	few	CASSVGGFHEQYF
TRBV12-3/TRBV12-4	TRBJ1-1	NA	CASSLGIEAFF
TRBV7-2	TRBJ1-1	many	CASSRQKNTEAFF
TRBV6-5	TRBJ1-2	many	CASSYGGNYGYTF
TRBV9	TRBJ2-7	few	CASSARALVGEQYF
TRBV3-1	TRBJ2-1	many	CASSPSLSSYNEQFF
TRBV6-2/TRBV6-3	TRBJ2-1	many	CASSEGGHFNEQFF
TRBV12-3/TRBV12-4	TRBJ2-1	few	CASSQGQGGYNEQFF
TRBV4-2	TRBJ2-1	few	CASSQAGSGGPVLF
TRBV11-2	TRBJ2-5	many	CASSLGVMGTQYF
TRBV10-3	TRBJ2-7	NA	CAISRGSSYEQYF
TRBV18	TRBJ1-4	NA	CASSPNRVTGVGEKLFF
TRBV5-1	TRBJ2-5	NA	CASTRDKQETQYF
TRBV11-2	TRBJ2-1	NA	CASSSKGWTSGVGNEQFF
TRBV28	TRBJ1-5	NA	CASSPILEGDQPQHF
TRBV2	TRBJ2-7	many	CASRSTSGSLNEQYF
TRBV6-1	TRBJ2-7	NA	CASKDRLSSYEQYF
TRBV5-1	TRBJ2-7	NA	CASSDDWPNTYEQYF
TRBV20-1	TRBJ2-5	NA	CSARDPSLETQYF
TRBV5-5	TRBJ2-1	few	CASSSHYEQFF
TRBV20-1	TRBJ2-3	many	CSASSRGGDAQYF
TRBV4-1	TRBJ2-6	NA	CASSQDRGANVLTF
TRBV4-3	TRBJ2-7	NA	CASSQDLNNQQYF
TRBV5-1	TRBJ2-1	many	CASSLLAGDYNEQFF
TRBV11-3	TRBJ2-1	many	CASSPNSGNEQFF
TRBV6-6	TRBJ2-7	few	CASRPRDRTQQYF
TRBV12-3/TRBV12-4	TRBJ2-1	few	CASSLAGTASYNEQFF
TRBV6-1	TRBJ1-1	NA	CASSTDRDWNTEAFF
TRBV10-3	TRBJ2-5	many	CAISEGQSGQEGETQYF
TRBV5-1	TRBJ2-1	many	CASSFMLAGGSNEQFF
TRBV6-2/TRBV6-3	TRBJ1-5	NA	CASSSGRMNQPQHF
TRBV7-2	TRBJ2-1	few	CASSFTPGQYNEQFF
TRBV20-1	TRBJ2-1	NA	CSARDLGGSVYNEQFF
TRBV9	TRBJ2-7	NA	CASSVSDGTGYEQYF
TRBV12-3/TRBV12-4	TRBJ2-3	NA	CASSFYSSGTDTQYF
TRBV12-3/TRBV12-4	TRBJ1-2	many	CASSLEGHGYTF
TRBV12-3/TRBV12-4	TRBJ2-3	many	CASSLGGGQDTQYF
TRBV30	TRBJ1-5	NA	CAWSGQYSNQPQHF
TRBV20-1	TRBJ1-6	few	CSASLLGESDSPLHF
TRBV7-9	TRBJ2-5	NA	CASSLFGSALQETQYF